Listed here are 31 T cell receptor beta chains from one sample, sequenced in a study of cytomegalovirus exposure and HLA in healthy donors. It was with 60 Vbeta and 13 Jbeta primers that the PCR ran. The data were produced by immunoSEQ multiplex PCR, yet TCRdb's version contains in-frame clones alone and is incomplete. The sample lists 100,000 to 150,000 clones, roughly four fifths occurring once. The sequenced sample was PBMCs. These receptor sequences come from a woman aged 40-49 years in good health and CMV-seropositive.

V and J are TRBV9 and TRBJ1-2; TRBD1 is a possible D gene (6 bases). Germline assignment: CDR1 SGDLS and CDR2 YYNGEE. The CDR3 is 12 residues long. Trimming took off 6 bases at V and 5 bases at J, with 11 bases between the two ends. CDR3 bases: TGTGCCAGCACCGACAGGTTTTATGGCTACACCTTC. Translating it yields CASTDRFYGYTF.

The chain recombines TRBV6-5 with TRBJ1-1; D is unclear. V was pared by 5 bases and J by 4 bases, with 17 bases between. The CDR3 extends over 15 amino acids. Germline V gene lookup returns CDR1 MNHEY and CDR2 SVGAGI. The CDR3 coding sequence is TGTGCCAGCAGTCCTAGTCTTAGGTACGCCACTGAAGCTTTCTTT. Residues: CASSPSLRYATEAFF.

The J gene is TRBJ1-2, the V gene TRBV25-1; D is ambiguous. Trimming left V 3 bases short and J 5 bases short, with 7 bases between. Germline V lookup: CDR1 MGHDK, CDR2 SYGVNS. The CDR3 totals 12 residues. CDR3 coding DNA: TGTGCCAGCAGTGATTCCCGTTATGGCTACACCTTC. It codes for CASSDSRYGYTF.

V gene TRBV5-4 combines with J gene TRBJ2-5; D is perhaps TRBD1 (6 bases). Germline values: CDR1 SGHNT, CDR2 YYREEE (reference sequence). This CDR3 comprises 15 residues. The V end lost 4 bases, the J end lost 2 bases, and 15 bases lay between the germline ends. Here the CDR3 DNA reads TGTGCCAGCAGCAACGGACAGCACGTACAAGAGACCCAGTACTTC. Protein product: CASSNGQHVQETQYF.

V is TRBV30 and J is TRBJ2-1; possibly TRBD1 for D (6 bases). Trimming shortened V by 0 bases and J by 9 bases, and 9 bases separated the two germline ends. There are 12 residues in the CDR3. Germline V CDR1 and CDR2: GTSNPN, SVGIG (reference sequence). CDR3 nucleotides: TGTGCCTGGAGTGTACAGGGAGTTGAGCAGTTCTTC. This gives the protein CAWSVQGVEQFF.

The chain uses TRBV19 and TRBJ2-3; 7 positions match TRBD2. CDR1 and CDR2 (germline): LNHDA, SQIVND (reference sequence). V gave up 7 bases and J gave up 2 bases; unmatched junction bases: 6. CDR3 length equals 14 residues. CDR3 residues: CASTPAGPTDTQYF. The CDR3 DNA follows: TGTGCCAGTACCCCAGCGGGACCCACAGATACGCAGTATTTT.

The chain couples TRBV19 to TRBJ1-2; 7 bases map to TRBD1. Trimming at V came to 7 bases and at J to 6 bases, leaving 11 bases not matched to a gene. CDR1 is LNHDA, CDR2 SQIVND, per germline (reference sequence). This CDR3 region has 14 residues. DNA of the CDR3: TGTGCCAGTACTAGTAGGGGGCATATCGATGGCTACACCTTC. Encoded protein: CASTSRGHIDGYTF.

The chain uses TRBV10-2 and TRBJ2-1, with D possibly being TRBD1 (6 bases). With 3 bases removed from V and 0 bases from J, the gap between germline ends came to 9 bases. The CDR3 consists of 15 residues. CDR1 and CDR2 (germline): WSHSY, SAAADI. CDR3 nucleotides: TGCGCCAGCAGTGAACAGGGACGCTCCTACAATGAGCAGTTCTTC. It encodes CASSEQGRSYNEQFF.

The rearrangement uses TRBV9 and TRBJ1-1; D ambiguous. V was trimmed by 4 bases and J by 5 bases, leaving 15 bases between them. Germline CDR1 SGDLS, CDR2 YYNGEE. The CDR3 runs to 14 residues. The CDR3 DNA follows: TGTGCCAGCAGCCCCTCCACCGGGGTAACTGAAGCTTTCTTT. As protein: CASSPSTGVTEAFF.

This clone was recorded a few times. The rearrangement links TRBV25-1 to TRBJ1-1; a weak D match, TRBD1 (6 bases). This CDR3 contains 18 residues. Deletions cut 0 bases from V and 1 base from J, with 18 bases between. CDR1 MGHDK and CDR2 SYGVNS come from the germline V gene. The CDR3 here is CASSEYKGEALKNTEAFF. In DNA, the CDR3 is TGTGCCAGCAGTGAATATAAGGGGGAAGCCCTTAAGAACACTGAAGCTTTCTTT.

The rearrangement links TRBV5-1 to TRBJ1-2; tentative D call: TRBD1 (5 bases). V lost 0 bases to trimming and J lost 8 bases, with 14 bases between them. Germline V lookup: CDR1 SGHRS, CDR2 YFSETQ. The CDR3 covers 14 residues. This CDR3 reads CASSLAQAAPGYTF. The CDR3 nucleotides are TGCGCCAGCAGCTTGGCACAGGCTGCCCCCGGCTACACCTTC.

This clone was detected once. A read error may produce the germline difference seen at one junction end. The chain employs TRBV7-9 and TRBJ2-1; 9 bases map to TRBD2. CDR1 and CDR2 (germline): SEHNR, FQNEAQ (reference sequence). There are 16 residues in the CDR3. Written as DNA, the CDR3 is TGTTCCAGCAGCGGGGAACTAGCGGGCCCTTACAATGAGCAGTTCTTC. It is translated as CSSSGELAGPYNEQFF.

The rearrangement links TRBV19 to TRBJ1-2; the D gene is possibly TRBD1 (5 bases). CDR1 LNHDA and CDR2 SQIVND come from the germline V gene (reference sequence). V was shortened by 3 bases and J by 0 bases, with 11 bases between the two germline ends. CDR3 length equals 15 residues. DNA for the CDR3: TGTGCCAGTAGTATGGGGCGGAGGGCTAACTATGGCTACACCTTC. Protein sequence: CASSMGRRANYGYTF. Looking up the rest from reference TRBV19 and TRBJ1-2 gives the full variable domain: DGGITQSPKYLFRKEGQNVTLSCEQNLNHDAMYWYRQDPGQGLRLIYYSQIVNDFQKGDIAEGYSVSREKKESFPLTVTSAQKNPTAFYLCASSMGRRANYGYTFGSGTRLTVV.

This clone was observed once. The rearrangement links TRBV9 to TRBJ2-5; D might be TRBD2 (6 bases). Germline V gene data show CDR1 as SGDLS and CDR2 as YYNGEE. Trimming took 5 bases from V and 5 from J, leaving 16 bases between them. CDR3 length: 14 residues. CDR3 bases: TGTGCCAGCAGTGGACCCGGGGGAGCGGAGACCCAGTACTTC. It encodes CASSGPGGAETQYF.

The rearrangement links TRBV9 to TRBJ2-7; 9 bases are shared with TRBD2. The CDR3 is made up of 17 amino acids. Germline lookup yields CDR1 SGDLS and CDR2 YYNGEE. The V segment lost 4 bases and the J segment 0 bases; nucleotides outside the gene matches: 11. DNA of the CDR3: TGTGCCAGCAGCCCACGTGGGGAAGCGGGGGGCTCCTACGAGCAGTACTTC. This gives the protein CASSPRGEAGGSYEQYF.

The chain combines TRBV6-5 with TRBJ1-2; D is undetermined. The CDR3 sequence is 15 residues long. Germline-derived CDR1 and CDR2 are MNHEY and SVGAGI. Trimming removed 2 bases from V and 0 bases from J, with 10 bases in between. CDR3 loop: CASSYGRVANYGYTF. The CDR3 DNA sequence: TGTGCCAGCAGTTACGGGAGGGTCGCTAACTATGGCTACACCTTC.

This clone has only one observation. The chain couples TRBV11-2 to TRBJ1-2; weak D call: TRBD1 (5 bases). CDR3 length equals 14 residues. Germline V gene data show CDR1 as SGHAT and CDR2 as FQNNGV. V lost 0 bases to trimming and J lost 4 bases, with 9 bases between them. The DNA of the CDR3 is TGTGCCAGCAGCTTAGATGGGAGGGGCTATGGCTACACCTTC. Translating it yields CASSLDGRGYGYTF.

This chain joins TRBV2 and TRBJ2-7, with 7 bases aligning to TRBD1. This CDR3 region has 13 residues. Per the germline V gene, CDR1 is SNHLY and CDR2 is FYNNEI. V trimming: 6 bases; J trimming: 4 bases; junction bases outside the gene matches: 6. The CDR3, as DNA: TGTGCCAGCAGCTACAGACAGGGATACGAGCAGTACTTC. It encodes CASSYRQGYEQYF.

The rearrangement uses TRBV18 and TRBJ1-1, with TRBD1 identical over 7 bases. From germline, CDR1 is KGHSH and CDR2 LQKENI. This CDR3 comprises 15 residues. The J segment lost 5 bases and the V segment lost 3 bases, leaving 9 bases of the junction unmatched. The CDR3 spells CASSPYTTGVTEAFF. In DNA form, the CDR3 reads TGTGCCAGCTCACCCTACACTACAGGGGTGACTGAAGCTTTCTTT.

V gene TRBV7-2 combines with J gene TRBJ2-3, with 7 bases aligning to TRBD2. Germline V gene lookup returns CDR1 SGHTA and CDR2 FQGNSA. Unmatched junction bases numbered 9, after V lost 5 bases and J lost 1 base. This CDR3 is built from 16 residues. CDR3 sequence reads: CASSPGQLAGTDTQYF. For the CDR3, the DNA is TGTGCCAGCAGCCCAGGTCAGCTAGCGGGCACAGATACGCAGTATTTT. The variable domain in full, with the rest retrieved from reference TRBV7-2 and TRBJ2-3, is GAGVSQSPSNKVTEKGKDVELRCDPISGHTALYWYRQSLGQGLEFLIYFQGNSAPDKSGLPSDRFSAERTGGSVSTLTIQRTQQEDSAVYLCASSPGQLAGTDTQYFGPGTRLTVL.

The V gene is TRBV10-1, the J gene TRBJ2-7; 7 nucleotides agree with TRBD1. CDR3 length: 13 amino acids. J lost 4 bases, V lost 4 bases, and 4 bases had no gene match. Germline V lookup: CDR1 WNHNN, CDR2 SYGVQD (reference sequence). The CDR3: CASSAGQTYEQYF. CDR3 DNA sequence: TGCGCCAGCAGTGCGGGACAGACTTACGAGCAGTACTTC.

This chain joins TRBV30 and TRBJ2-5; TRBD2 matches 13 bases. CDR1 GTSNPN and CDR2 SVGIG come from the germline V gene (reference sequence). The CDR3 has 16 amino acids. V trimming: 2 bases; J trimming: 4 bases; junction bases outside the gene matches: 7. CDR3 DNA sequence: TGTGCCTGGAGTACCGGACTAGCGGGAGATTCAGAGACCCAGTACTTC. Encoded protein: CAWSTGLAGDSETQYF.

On this clone itself: One end of the junction fails to match germline, which may point to a read error. The chain links TRBV19 to TRBJ2-7, with TRBD2 identical over 7 bases. This CDR3 is 11 amino acids long. Germline V gives CDR1 LNHDA, CDR2 SQIVND (reference sequence). The CDR3 is CASSIGRGLHF. The CDR3, as DNA: TGTGCCAGTAGTATCGGTAGGGGACTACATTTC.

The chain recombines TRBV9 with TRBJ2-2, with 10 positions matching TRBD2. Germline V gene sequence: CDR1 SGDLS, CDR2 YYNGEE. The CDR3 extends over 15 amino acids. Trimming at V came to 3 bases and at J to 7 bases, leaving 6 bases not matched to a gene. The CDR3 reads CASSALAGADGELFF. CDR3 DNA: TGTGCCAGCAGCGCCCTAGCGGGAGCTGACGGGGAGCTGTTTTTT.

The chain employs TRBV27 and TRBJ1-6, with 8 positions matching TRBD1. V lost 5 bases, J lost 8 bases, and 17 bases stayed unmatched. The CDR3 consists of 18 residues. Per the germline V gene, CDR1 is MNHEY and CDR2 is SMNVEV (reference sequence). The CDR3 sequence: CASSPYHPGQGSDSPLHF. The CDR3, as DNA: TGTGCCAGCAGTCCATACCACCCCGGACAGGGATCTGATTCACCCCTCCACTTT.

On this clone itself: An end of the junction differs from the germline gene, which may be a read error. V gene TRBV7-9 combines with J gene TRBJ2-1; 7 positions match TRBD2. Germline CDR1 and CDR2: SEHNR and FQNEAQ (reference sequence). The CDR3 runs 18 residues. This CDR3 is CSSSSRGGMLFSYNEQFF. The CDR3 DNA follows: TGTTCCAGCAGCTCCCGCGGGGGTATGTTATTCTCCTACAATGAGCAGTTCTTC.

This clone was detected only once. This sequence joins TRBV9 and TRBJ2-2; 8 nucleotides align to TRBD2. The ends lost 3 bases at V and 3 bases at J; junction bases unmatched: 7. This CDR3 has 16 residues. Germline CDR1 and CDR2: SGDLS and YYNGEE. This chain's CDR3 is CASSAQGLAYTGELFF. In DNA, the CDR3 is TGTGCCAGCAGCGCCCAAGGACTAGCTTACACCGGGGAGCTGTTTTTT.

The chain employs TRBV7-3 and TRBJ2-7; a possible D gene is TRBD1 (6 bases). Germline values: CDR1 SGHTA, CDR2 FQGTGA. This CDR3 comprises 16 residues. Trimming shortened V by 5 bases and J by 4 bases, and 21 bases separated the two germline ends. DNA for the CDR3: TGTGCCAGCAGCCCAATTTCCGGGACACGACGGTACGAGCAGTACTTC. This translates into CASSPISGTRRYEQYF.

The chain carries TRBV9 and TRBJ1-1, with D unclear. Per the germline V gene, CDR1 is SGDLS and CDR2 is YYNGEE. CDR3 length: 14 residues. V lost 2 bases and J 6 bases, leaving 14 bases between the germline ends. DNA for the CDR3: TGTGCCAGCAGCGTTGACCTAGGAGGGTCTGAAGCTTTCTTT. Encoded protein: CASSVDLGGSEAFF.

The chain recombines TRBV11-3 with TRBJ1-1; TRBD1 is a possible D gene (5 bases). Germline V lookup: CDR1 SGHNT, CDR2 YENEEA. The ends were cut back, 3 bases at V and 4 bases at J, with 15 bases in the middle. The CDR3 extends over 15 amino acids. Here the CDR3 reads CASSFRRAGPTEAFF. DNA of the CDR3: TGTGCCAGCAGCTTCCGACGAGCGGGGCCCACTGAAGCTTTCTTT.

The chain combines TRBV30 with TRBJ1-1, with TRBD1 identical over 10 bases. The CDR3 spans 13 residues. Germline CDR1 reads GTSNPN; CDR2 reads SVGIG (reference sequence). The V segment lost 4 bases and the J segment 5 bases; nucleotides outside the gene matches: 4. The CDR3: CAWNRDRGTEAFF. The DNA of the CDR3 is TGTGCCTGGAACCGGGACAGGGGAACTGAAGCTTTCTTT.